This note documents a single T cell receptor (beta chain) sequence. Methods used by the authors: Reference gene primer amplification gave nucleated cell count estimates. Clones were read by immunoSEQ multiplex PCR, and TCRdb kept only the in-frame ones, dropping some. V, J and clone size were drawn from that table, and D and trimming were deduced from the DNA. This sample has about 260,000 clones, with around 89% found just once. The data stem from a study of blood T cell repertoires in COVID-19. Study-level information: Sites across the United States, Italy and Spain contributed samples from acute and convalescent COVID-19.

Germline V CDR1 and CDR2: LNHDA, SQIVND (reference sequence). The V and J ends lost 3 bases and 1 base respectively, with 9 bases between them. The length of the CDR3 is 14 residues. The receptor's source is a middle-aged woman with acute or convalescent COVID-19. Sequencing used peripheral blood. The rearrangement joins TRBV19 to TRBJ1-2; D call uncertain. CDR3 sequence (DNA): TGTGCCAGTAGTATGTCTTTAAATAACTATGGCTACACCTTC. Translated, it gives CASSMSLNNYGYTF.